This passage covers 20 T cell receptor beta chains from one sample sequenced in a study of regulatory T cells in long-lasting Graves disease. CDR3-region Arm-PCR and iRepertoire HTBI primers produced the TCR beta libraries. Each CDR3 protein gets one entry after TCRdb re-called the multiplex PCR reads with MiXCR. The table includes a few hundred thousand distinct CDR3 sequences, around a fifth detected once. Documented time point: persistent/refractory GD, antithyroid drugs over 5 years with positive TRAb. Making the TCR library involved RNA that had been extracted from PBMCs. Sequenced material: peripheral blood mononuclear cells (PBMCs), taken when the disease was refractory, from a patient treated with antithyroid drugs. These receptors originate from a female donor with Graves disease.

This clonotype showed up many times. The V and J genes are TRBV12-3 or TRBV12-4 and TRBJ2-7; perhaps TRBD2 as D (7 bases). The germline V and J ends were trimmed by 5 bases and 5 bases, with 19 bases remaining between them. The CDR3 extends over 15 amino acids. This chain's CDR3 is CASSRGSGRVNEQYF. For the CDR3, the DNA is TGTGCCAGCAGTAGGGGGTCAGGGAGGGTTAACGAGCAGTACTTC.

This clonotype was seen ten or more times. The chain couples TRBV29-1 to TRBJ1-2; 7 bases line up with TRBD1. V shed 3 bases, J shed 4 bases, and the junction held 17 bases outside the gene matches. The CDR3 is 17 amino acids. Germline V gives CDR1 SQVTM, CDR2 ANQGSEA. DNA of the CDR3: TGCAGCGTTGAGGGTAAGGTATACGGGACAGCGTTCTATGGCTACACCTTC. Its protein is CSVEGKVYGTAFYGYTF.

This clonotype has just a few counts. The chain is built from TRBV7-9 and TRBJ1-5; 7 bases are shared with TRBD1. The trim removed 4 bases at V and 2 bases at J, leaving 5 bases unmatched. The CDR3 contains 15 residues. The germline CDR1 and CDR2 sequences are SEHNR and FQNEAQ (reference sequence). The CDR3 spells CASSSSDRGNQPQHF. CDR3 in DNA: TGTGCCAGCAGCTCATCAGACAGGGGCAATCAGCCCCAGCATTTT.

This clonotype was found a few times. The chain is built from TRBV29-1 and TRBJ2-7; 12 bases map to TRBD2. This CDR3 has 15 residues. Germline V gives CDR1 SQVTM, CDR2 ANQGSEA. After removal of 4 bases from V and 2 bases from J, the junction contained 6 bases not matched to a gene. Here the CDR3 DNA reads TGCAGCGTTGCGGGAGGACTAGCGGGAACCTACGAGCAGTACTTC. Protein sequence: CSVAGGLAGTYEQYF.

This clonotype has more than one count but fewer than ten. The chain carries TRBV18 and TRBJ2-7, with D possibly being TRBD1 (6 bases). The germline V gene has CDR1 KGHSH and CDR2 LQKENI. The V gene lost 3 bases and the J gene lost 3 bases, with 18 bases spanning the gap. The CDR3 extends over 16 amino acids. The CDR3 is CASSPPDRSVYYEQYF. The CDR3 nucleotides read TGTGCCAGCTCACCCCCCGACAGGAGCGTGTACTACGAGCAGTACTTC.

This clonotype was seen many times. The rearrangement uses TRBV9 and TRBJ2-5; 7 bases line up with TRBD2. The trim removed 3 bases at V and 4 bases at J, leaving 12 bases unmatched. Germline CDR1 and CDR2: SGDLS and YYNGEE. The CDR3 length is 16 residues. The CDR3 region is CASSDGGLRIGETQYF. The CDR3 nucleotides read TGTGCCAGCAGCGACGGGGGACTAAGGATCGGAGAGACCCAGTACTTC.

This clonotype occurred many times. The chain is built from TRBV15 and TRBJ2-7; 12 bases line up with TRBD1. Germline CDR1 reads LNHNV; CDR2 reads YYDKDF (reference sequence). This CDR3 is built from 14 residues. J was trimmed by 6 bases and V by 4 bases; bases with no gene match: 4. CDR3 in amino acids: CATSTRDRGREQYF. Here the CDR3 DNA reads TGTGCCACCAGCACACGGGACAGGGGGCGCGAGCAGTACTTC.

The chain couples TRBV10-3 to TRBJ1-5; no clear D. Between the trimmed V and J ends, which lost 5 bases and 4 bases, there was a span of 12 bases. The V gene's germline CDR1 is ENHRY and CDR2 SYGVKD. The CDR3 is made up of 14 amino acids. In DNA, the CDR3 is TGTGCCATCAGTCGCAACAGCGTTAATCAGCCCCAGCATTTT. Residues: CAISRNSVNQPQHF.

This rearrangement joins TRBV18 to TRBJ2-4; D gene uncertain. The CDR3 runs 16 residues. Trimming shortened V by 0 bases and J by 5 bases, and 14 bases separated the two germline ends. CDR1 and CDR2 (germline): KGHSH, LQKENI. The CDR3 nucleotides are TGTGCCAGCTCACCACCGCCGGCGAGGTTAGAAAACATTCAGTACTTC. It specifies CASSPPPARLENIQYF.

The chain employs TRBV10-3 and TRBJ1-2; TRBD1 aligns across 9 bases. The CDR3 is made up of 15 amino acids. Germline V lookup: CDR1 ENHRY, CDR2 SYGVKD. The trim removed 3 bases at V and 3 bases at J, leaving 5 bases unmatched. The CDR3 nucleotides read TGTGCCATCAGTGACGAACAGGGGGCGGACTATGGCTACACCTTC. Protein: CAISDEQGADYGYTF.

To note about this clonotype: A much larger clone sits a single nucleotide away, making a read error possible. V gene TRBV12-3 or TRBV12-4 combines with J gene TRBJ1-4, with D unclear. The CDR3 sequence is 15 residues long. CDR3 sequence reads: CASSLAAFALEKLSF. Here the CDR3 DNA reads TGTGCCAGCAGTTTAGCGGCTTTTGCCCTTGAAAAACTGTCTTTT.

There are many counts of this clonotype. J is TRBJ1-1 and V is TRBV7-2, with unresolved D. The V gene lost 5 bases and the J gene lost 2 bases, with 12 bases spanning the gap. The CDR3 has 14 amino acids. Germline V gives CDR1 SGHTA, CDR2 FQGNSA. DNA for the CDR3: TGTGCCAGCAGCATGACGTCCGGAAACACTGAAGCTTTCTTT. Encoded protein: CASSMTSGNTEAFF.

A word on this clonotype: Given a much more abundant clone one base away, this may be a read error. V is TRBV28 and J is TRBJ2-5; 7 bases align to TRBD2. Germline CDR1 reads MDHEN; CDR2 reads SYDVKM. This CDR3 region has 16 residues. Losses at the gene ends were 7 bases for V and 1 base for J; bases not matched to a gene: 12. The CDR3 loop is CASTARIAGLQETQYF. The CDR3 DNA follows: TGTGCCAGCACAGCCCGGATAGCGGGCCTCCAAGAGACCCAGTACTTC.

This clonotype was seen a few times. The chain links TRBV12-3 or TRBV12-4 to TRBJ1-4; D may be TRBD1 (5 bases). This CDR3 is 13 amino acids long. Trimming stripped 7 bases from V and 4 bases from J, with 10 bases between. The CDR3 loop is CASTQGFNEKLFF. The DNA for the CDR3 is TGTGCCAGCACCCAGGGATTTAATGAAAAACTGTTTTTT.

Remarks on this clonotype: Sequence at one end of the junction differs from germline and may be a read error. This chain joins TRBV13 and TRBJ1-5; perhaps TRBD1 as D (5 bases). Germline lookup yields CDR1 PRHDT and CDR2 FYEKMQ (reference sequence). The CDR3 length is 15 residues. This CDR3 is CASSPFGGCNQPRHF. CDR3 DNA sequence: TGTGCCAGCAGCCCTTTCGGGGGTTGTAATCAGCCCCGGCATTTT.

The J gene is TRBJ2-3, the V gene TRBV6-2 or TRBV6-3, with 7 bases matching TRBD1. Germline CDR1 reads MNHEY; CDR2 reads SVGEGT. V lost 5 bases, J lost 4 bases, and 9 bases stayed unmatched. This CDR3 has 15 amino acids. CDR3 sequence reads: CASSELTGAADTQYF. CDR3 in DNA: TGTGCCAGCAGTGAACTCACAGGGGCGGCAGATACGCAGTATTTT.

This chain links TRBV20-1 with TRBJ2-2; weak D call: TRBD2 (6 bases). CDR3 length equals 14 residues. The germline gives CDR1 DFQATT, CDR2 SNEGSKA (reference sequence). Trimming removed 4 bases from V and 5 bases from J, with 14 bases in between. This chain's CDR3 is CSAMGGGRTGELFF. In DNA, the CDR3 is TGCAGTGCTATGGGGGGAGGAAGAACCGGGGAGCTGTTTTTT.

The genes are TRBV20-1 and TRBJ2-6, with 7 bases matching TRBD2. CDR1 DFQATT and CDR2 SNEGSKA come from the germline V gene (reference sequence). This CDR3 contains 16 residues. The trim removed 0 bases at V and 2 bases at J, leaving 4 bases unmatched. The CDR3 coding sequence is TGCAGTGCTAGAGAGACGGGAGGCACTGGGGCCAACGTCCTGACTTTC. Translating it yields CSARETGGTGANVLTF.

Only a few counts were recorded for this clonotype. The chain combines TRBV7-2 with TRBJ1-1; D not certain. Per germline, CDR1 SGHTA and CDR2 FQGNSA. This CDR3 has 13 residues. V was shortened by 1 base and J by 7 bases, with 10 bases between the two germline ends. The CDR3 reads CASSLGFVSEAFF. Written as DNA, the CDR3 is TGTGCCAGCAGCTTAGGTTTCGTTAGTGAAGCTTTCTTT.

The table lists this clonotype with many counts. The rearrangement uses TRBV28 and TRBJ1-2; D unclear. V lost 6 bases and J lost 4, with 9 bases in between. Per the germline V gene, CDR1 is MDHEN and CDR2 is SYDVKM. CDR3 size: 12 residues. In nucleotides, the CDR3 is TGTGCCAGCAGCTTTTCCGGCTATGGCTACACCTTC. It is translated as CASSFSGYGYTF.